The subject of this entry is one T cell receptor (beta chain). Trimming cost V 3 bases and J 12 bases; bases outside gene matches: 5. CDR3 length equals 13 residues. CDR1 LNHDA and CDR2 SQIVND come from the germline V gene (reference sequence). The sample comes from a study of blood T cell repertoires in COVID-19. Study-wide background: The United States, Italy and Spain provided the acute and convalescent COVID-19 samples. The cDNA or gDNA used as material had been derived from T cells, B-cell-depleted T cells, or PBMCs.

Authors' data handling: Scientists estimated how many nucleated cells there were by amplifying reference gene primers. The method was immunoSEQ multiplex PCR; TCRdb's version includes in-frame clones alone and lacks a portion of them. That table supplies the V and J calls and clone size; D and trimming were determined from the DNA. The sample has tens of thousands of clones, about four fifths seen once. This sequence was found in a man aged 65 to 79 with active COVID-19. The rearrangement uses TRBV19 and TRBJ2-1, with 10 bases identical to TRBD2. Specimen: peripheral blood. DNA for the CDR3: TGTGCCAGTAGTATTCTGACTAGCGGGTCGCAGTTCTTC. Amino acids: CASSILTSGSQFF.